This T cell receptor beta chain was identified in a study of cytomegalovirus exposure and HLA in healthy donors listed by TCRdb under 2017. In the study overall: An earlier analysis of roughly 610 of the donors reported around 280 Gb of sequence data and about 120 million unique TCR beta sequences obtained from about 200 million T cells. Every discovery cohort repertoire had been produced on one sequencing platform. On average, around 240,000 unique TCR beta nucleotide sequences were sequenced per donor among several hundred genotyped donors of the cohort, with roughly 18% of those sequences being non-productive. The number of donors typed differed by locus, with roughly 629-640 for A, B, C, DRB1 and DQB1, roughly 520 for DQA1, 600 to 610 for DPA1, and over 400 for DPB1. A later analysis re-examined previously published TCR beta repertoires from several hundred donors and added high-resolution HLA genotyping to investigate patterns of TCR occurrence. A separate validation cohort of approximately 120 different subjects was used in addition to the approximately 700-subject first cohort. In an earlier analysis of roughly 540 of the donors, high-throughput TCR beta sequencing was used to judge whether each TCR beta V gene segment behaved as functional or pseudogenic. Among the roughly 390 genotyped donors, about 85% belonged to the genetic ancestry cluster associated with self-reported Caucasian donors. Roughly 5 DR-DQ haplotypes were handled as single units for association and clustering, since linkage in the cohort was strong. Genome-wide SNP genotypes for about 65% of the 666 donors were used in a later genetic analysis, which treated that subset as a discovery cohort. The T cell repertoires of about 700 subjects were profiled by immunosequencing and related to cytomegalovirus serostatus. Donor age, sex, ethnicity and CMV serostatus were compiled alongside the repertoire data. Approximately 310 gigabases of sequencing data and 78 million or so unique TCR sequences were included in an early release covering roughly 600 HLA-typed donors. Rather than using new phenotypic data, the later analysis identified candidate immune exposures from TCR beta sequences and from how often those sequences occurred across donors. HLA typing covered class I and class II loci at four-digit resolution. The study aimed to test whether cataloging public T cell receptors could reveal signatures of past pathogen exposure. To predict cytomegalovirus infection status, the study brought together high-throughput TCR immunosequencing, statistical association of individual TCRs with disease status, and machine learning. Broader findings and caveats from the paper: The authors suggested that the approach could potentially be extended to other disease states and immunological phenotypes. Over 15 rarely observed V segments, including chromosome 9 orphons, were excluded from the earlier analysis of just under 600 of the donors because counts were too low. In an earlier analysis of around 600 of the donors, most TCR beta V segments were observed in productive rearrangements about 87% or about 30% of the time, broadly matching IMGT annotations. Because HLA typing was unavailable for some donors at each locus, only the typed subset was used in association tests. The sequencing pipeline was judged likely to have produced a cluster of highly shared sequence variants as a technical artifact. In a later analysis, around 17,000 TCR beta sequences were associated with specific HLA alleles at a false discovery rate of 0.05. According to a later analysis, most CMV-associated TCR beta chains appeared to be HLA-restricted, and the HLA associations seemed to be driven largely by CMV exposure. Compared with equally common non-associated chains, HLA-associated TCR beta chains in a later analysis were more clonally expanded and had lower generation probabilities. The cohort was sequenced for TCR beta chains only, and without alpha or paired-chain data the features that could be detected were limited. Most TCR sequences were observed very rarely across donors, whereas some public TCRs were present in many individuals. A further reported finding was that TCR beta sequences accurately predicted the HLA-A and HLA-B alleles for most subjects in the first cohort. The only immune exposure information available for the cohort was CMV serostatus. Correlated functional status among segregating V segments might reflect linkage disequilibrium, but an unknown experimental factor could not be ruled out. In a later analysis, TCR association rates were found to vary across HLA loci, with the most associated TCRs seen for DRB1 alleles and the fewest for HLA-C alleles. Assigning TCR associations to individual alleles was difficult when HLA alleles, especially DR and DQ, strongly co-occurred. Sequencing depth was assumed to be roughly uniform across donors in the presence/absence analyses, though that assumption may not hold. Some IMGT-functional V segments, including TRBV6-2 and TRBV6-3, could not be told apart with the 87-base-pair reads, so those segments were excluded. In vitro tests confirmed that three of the cytomegalovirus-associated TCR beta chains recognize cytomegalovirus antigens. In both the original and validation cohorts, the classifier was reported to diagnose cytomegalovirus status with high specificity and sensitivity. In a later analysis, several top co-occurrence clusters were reported to appear linked to parvovirus B19, influenza, CMV and Epstein-Barr virus. The study gave a list of more than 150 TCR beta chains associated with cytomegalovirus. According to a later genetic analysis, donors in an Asian-associated ancestry cluster had fewer N-insertions in productive TCRs than the approximately 650-donor mean. In a later genetic analysis, a missense DCLRE1C variant was associated with V-gene and J-gene trimming of TCR beta chains, and the association was replicated in an independent cohort.

Concerning this clone: The antigen it recognizes is unknown. Base-call qualities are not available, and no considerably larger clone is one nucleotide away.

The cohort was made up of hundreds of healthy bone marrow donors. At the time of sampling, every cohort member was nominally healthy, though immune exposures that went unrecorded were likely present. The donor tested CMV seronegative and was one of the 352 seronegative cohort members. Each donor provided a peripheral blood sample, and peripheral blood mononuclear cells were used for TCR beta sequencing. The Qiagen DNeasy Blood Extraction Kit was used to extract genomic DNA from the blood cell samples. Library prep was done by the immunoSEQ multiplex PCR assay. The multiplex PCR relied on a mix of 60 forward primers for TCR Vbeta segments and 13 reverse primers for TCR Jbeta segments. Amplification of the CDR3 region of rearranged TCR beta genes was performed with a multiplex PCR assay on genomic DNA. Amplified TCR beta libraries were sequenced as 87-base-pair reads on the Illumina HiSeq System. Concerning the study's data processing: Across the roughly 670 repertoires, a later analysis counted some 81 million unique TCR beta chains, some 11 million of which were shared by at least two donors. Raw reads were error-corrected and collapsed into unique sequences with a nearest-neighbor algorithm that merged closely related sequences to remove PCR and sequencing errors. To assign V, D and J gene segments, CDR3 sequences were aligned to IMGT reference sequences. For a sequence to be retained, a match of at least six nucleotides was required to both a V gene segment and a J gene segment. Rearrangements were classified as productive when the CDR3 lacked stop codons and remained in frame with V and J, and all other rearrangements were classified as non-productive. Following IMGT convention, CDR3 was defined as the stretch from the second conserved V-encoded cysteine to the conserved J-encoded phenylalanine. In an earlier analysis of more than 550 of the donors, sequences lacking an unambiguous match to a single V gene segment were excluded. In an earlier analysis of roughly 600 of the donors, a V segment was called functional when productive rearrangements were above 56.7%, and segregating when the standard deviation between donors exceeded 5%. A statistical classification framework was built to diagnose cytomegalovirus status from the catalog of TCR beta chain sequences. V and J gene assignment, in a later analysis, came from comparing TCR nucleotide sequences with IMGT/GENE-DB human TR gene sequences. A later analysis assigned CDR3 sequences and most-parsimonious VDJ recombination scenarios with the TCRdist pipeline. In a later analysis, each TCR beta chain was defined by its CDR3 amino acid sequence together with its V-gene family, and reads lacking a unique V-gene family were excluded. To address suspected cross-contamination and a sequencing artifact, a later analysis removed a few hundred highly shared, low-generation-probability nucleotide sequences. In a later analysis, a clonal expansion index was calculated for each public chain from normalized within-repertoire ranks of inferred template counts. Generation probabilities in a later analysis came from a VDJ recombination model fitted to out-of-frame rearrangements, and those results were checked against IGoR. Hypergeometric tests were used in a later analysis to score TCR-TCR, TCR-HLA and TCR-CMV co-occurrence, with a repertoire-size bias correction applied to the TCR pairs. To estimate false discovery rates, a later analysis permuted the HLA or CMV assignments 20 times. In a later analysis, co-occurring TCRs were grouped using DBSCAN, and TCRdist sequence similarity was added for clustering within HLA-allele-positive subsets. Repertoires with fewer than 30,000 or more than 120,000 public chains, plus five repertoires with anomalous nucleotide sharing, were excluded from co-occurrence clustering. Here the immuneACCESS table is served through TCRdb, limited to in-frame sequences with V and J called. Missing clones are a known gap in these copies; in checked studies unresolved V genes cover under half, and the rest lacks a known reason. That table is the source of V, J and clone size, and D and trimming were worked out from the DNA. The table for this sample lists 100,000 to 150,000 clones; 81% of them were counted only once. Together, the top ten hold 0.55% to 0.85% of the sample.

V is reduced by 3 bases and J by 7 bases, leaving a spacing of 19 bases between them. The germline V gene supplies CDR1 SGHNT and CDR2 YENEEA. The CDR3 spans 15 residues, from the cysteine through the phenylalanine. Only CDR3 DNA is held: 45 bases, read in frame from base 1. Material for sequencing was PBMCs. The chain couples TRBV11-3 to TRBJ2-7; the D gene is perhaps TRBD1, from 6 matching bases. The clonotype was recovered from a man aged 18-30 years in good health and CMV-seronegative. The CDR3 here reads CASSLSRGGWTEQYF. In nucleotides, the sequence is TGTGCCAGCAGCTTGTCCCGAGGGGGATGGACAGAGCAGTACTTC. With all but the CDR3 taken from the reference TRBV11-3 and TRBJ2-7 genes, the full variable domain is: EAGVVQSPRYKIIEKKQPVAFWCNPISGHNTLYWYLQNLGQGPELLIRYENEEAVDDSQLPKDRFSAERLKGVDSTLKIQPAELGDSAVYLCASSLSRGGWTEQYFGPGTRLTVT.